Listed below are T cell receptor beta chains from one sample, sequenced in a study of cytomegalovirus exposure and HLA in healthy donors. Assay: immunoSEQ multiplex PCR; the TCRdb copy retains only in-frame clones and omits some. The table records under 200,000 clones, roughly 77% of them present only once. The sequenced material came from PBMCs. These receptors came from a male donor in good health and CMV-seronegative. The CDR3 runs from the conserved cysteine through the conserved F or W. Each record gives: V gene, J gene, CDR3 protein.

>TRBV7-3|TRBJ1-2
CASSFGQGDGYTF
>TRBV28|TRBJ1-4
CASSHQGRVEKLFF
>TRBV5-1|TRBJ2-5
CASSLEAGREYETQYF
>TRBV5-6|TRBJ1-1
CASSPVAGVGNTEAFF
>TRBV4-2|TRBJ2-5
CASRPGSQETQYF
>TRBV6-1|TRBJ2-7
CASRGGVLYEQYF
>TRBV5-6|TRBJ2-5
CASSSDSAETQYF
>TRBV18|TRBJ1-2
CASSPDGDYGYTF
>TRBV9|TRBJ2-5
CASSPRLAGGQETQYF
>TRBV11-2|TRBJ1-1
CASSRTGNTEAFF
>TRBV4-2|TRBJ1-1
CASSQATGGFTEAFF
>TRBV4-3|TRBJ2-7
CASSQAAGGRSYEQYF
>TRBV7-8|TRBJ2-7
CASSFLAGGHEQYF
>TRBV2|TRBJ2-2
CASRSSGGASGELFF
>TRBV6-5|TRBJ1-5
CASSYSPDIRNQPQHF
>TRBV4-1|TRBJ2-3
CASSQFSGATDTQYF
>TRBV5-1|TRBJ2-1
CASSLGSGTYNEQFF
>TRBV28|TRBJ2-5
CASSLGGGGETQYF
>TRBV7-2|TRBJ1-3
CASSQDNPGNTIYF
>TRBV5-1|TRBJ2-1
CASSLGFGGAGKGEQFF
>TRBV5-1|TRBJ1-1
CASSLLGQLFTEAFF
>TRBV5-1|TRBJ2-2
CASSPGSTNTGELFF
>TRBV5-8|TRBJ2-7
CASSGDFLDEQYF